The TCR beta chain described here comes from a study of blood T cells in healthy people across ages. A J-beta primer mix and a sample-barcoded 5' primer were used in a second PCR of roughly 6 to 12 cycles. A template-switch adaptor with 12 random nucleotides tagged each cDNA molecule. In TCRdb, the 5' RACE reads were re-called with MiXCR into one record per CDR3 protein. The table has fewer than 1.5 million distinct CDR3 sequences, around 39% seen once; the top ten hold 7.9%. Per the germline V gene, CDR1 is ENHRY and CDR2 is SYGVKD. The ends were cut back, 8 bases at V and 3 bases at J, with 13 bases in the middle. CDR3 length: 13 amino acids. Researchers report isolating at least 7 million PBMCs per sample. Details on this clonotype: Its antigen is not known.

Study outcomes and limitations: Total diversity from one million sequenced T cells was likely underestimated.

This chain uses TRBV10-3 with TRBJ1-2, with D perhaps matching TRBD1 (6 bases). The TCR originated in a woman aged 18-35 years in good health. The sequenced material came from blood. This CDR3 is CAIAPGDDYGYTF. CDR3 nucleotide sequence: TGTGCCATCGCGCCAGGGGACGACTATGGCTACACCTTC.